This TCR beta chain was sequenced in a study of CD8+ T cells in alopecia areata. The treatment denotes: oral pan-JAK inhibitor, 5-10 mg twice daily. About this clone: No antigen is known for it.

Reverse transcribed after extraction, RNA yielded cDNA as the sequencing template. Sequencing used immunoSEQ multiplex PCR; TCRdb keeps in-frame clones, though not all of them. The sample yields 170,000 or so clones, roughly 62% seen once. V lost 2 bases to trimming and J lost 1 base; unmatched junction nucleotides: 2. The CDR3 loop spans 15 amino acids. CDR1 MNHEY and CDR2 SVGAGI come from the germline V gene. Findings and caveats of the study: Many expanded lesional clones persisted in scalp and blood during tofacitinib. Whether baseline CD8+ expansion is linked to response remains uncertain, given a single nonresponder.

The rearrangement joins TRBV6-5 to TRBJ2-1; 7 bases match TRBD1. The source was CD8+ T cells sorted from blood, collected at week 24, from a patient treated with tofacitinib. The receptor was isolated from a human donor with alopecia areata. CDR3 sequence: CASSYVQGSYNEQFF. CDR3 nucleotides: TGTGCCAGCAGTTACGTACAGGGGTCCTACAATGAGCAGTTCTTC.